One sample yielded the 5 T cell receptor beta chains listed below, sequenced in a study of CD8+ T cells in alopecia areata. The treatment: oral pan-JAK inhibitor, 5-10 mg twice daily. Reverse transcribed after extraction, RNA yielded cDNA as the sequencing template. Method: immunoSEQ multiplex PCR; TCRdb's copy keeps in-frame clones and lacks some. The sample has more than 95,000 clones; less than 75% are singletons. Sequenced material: CD8+ T cells sorted from blood, taken at week 4, from a patient treated with tofacitinib. These receptors originate from a human donor with alopecia areata.

The V call is TRBV27, the J call TRBJ2-3; D not certain. This CDR3 region has 15 residues. Trimming left V 3 bases short and J 2 bases short, with 12 bases between. Looked up from germline, CDR1 is MNHEY and CDR2 is SMNVEV (reference sequence). The CDR3 loop is CASSLSRLYTDTQYF. The CDR3 DNA reads as TGTGCCAGCAGTTTGTCCAGACTCTACACAGATACGCAGTATTTT.

In this sample, this clone turned up a few times. The chain joins TRBV7-8 to TRBJ2-4; no definite D call. The CDR3 length is 16 residues. Germline V gene sequence: CDR1 SGHVS, CDR2 FQNEAQ. Trimming took 6 bases from V and 1 from J, leaving 16 bases between them. The CDR3 DNA reads TGTGCCAGCAGTTCTATTCGGCTAGGGGCCAAAAACATTCAGTACTTC. Its translation is CASSSIRLGAKNIQYF.

This clone was counted only a few times. The chain combines TRBV29-1 with TRBJ2-2; tentatively, D is TRBD1 (5 bases). The germline gives CDR1 SQVTM, CDR2 ANQGSEA. The CDR3 has 14 residues. The V and J ends lost 4 bases and 2 bases respectively, with 11 bases between them. This chain's CDR3 is CSVAGRVNTGELFF. Written as DNA, the CDR3 is TGCAGCGTTGCCGGCAGGGTTAACACCGGGGAGCTGTTTTTT.

This chain connects TRBV6-4 to TRBJ2-3; 8 bases map to TRBD2. The CDR3 loop spans 15 amino acids. The V gene's germline CDR1 is MRHNA and CDR2 SNTAGT. Losses at the gene ends were 6 bases for V and 2 bases for J; bases not matched to a gene: 7. CDR3 sequence reads: CASSPTAGVTDTQYF. The CDR3, as DNA: TGTGCCAGCAGCCCCACAGCGGGAGTCACAGATACGCAGTATTTT.

The V call is TRBV15, the J call TRBJ2-5; no firm D call. The CDR3 totals 13 residues. The germline V and J ends were trimmed by 2 bases and 0 bases, with 4 bases remaining between them. Germline-derived CDR1 and CDR2 are LNHNV and YYDKDF (reference sequence). CDR3 in DNA: TGTGCCACCAGCAGACTGTACCAAGAGACCCAGTACTTC. Translated, it gives CATSRLYQETQYF.